This TCR beta chain was documented in a study of T-cell reconstitution after alpha-beta-depleted transplantation in children. Unique molecular identifiers were used to barcode this TCRbeta library. MiXCR was run by TCRdb on the PCR reads, yielding one entry per CDR3 protein. The table lists 350,000 to 400,000 distinct CDR3 sequences, 13% of them singletons. Trimming removed 6 bases at V and 0 bases at J, with 16 bases between. CDR3 length equals 15 residues. Per germline, CDR1 DFQATT and CDR2 SNEGSKA (reference sequence). This clonotype was found a few times. This chain connects TRBV20-1 to TRBJ2-3, with a possible D match to TRBD2 (5 bases). This receptor was taken from a human donor who donated a stem cell graft to a child with Fanconi anemia. The sequencing here drew on PBMCs, taken from the stem cell graft. For the CDR3, the DNA is TGCAGTGCCATATCCCCTAGCACTAGCACAGATACGCAGTATTTT. This codes for CSAISPSTSTDTQYF.